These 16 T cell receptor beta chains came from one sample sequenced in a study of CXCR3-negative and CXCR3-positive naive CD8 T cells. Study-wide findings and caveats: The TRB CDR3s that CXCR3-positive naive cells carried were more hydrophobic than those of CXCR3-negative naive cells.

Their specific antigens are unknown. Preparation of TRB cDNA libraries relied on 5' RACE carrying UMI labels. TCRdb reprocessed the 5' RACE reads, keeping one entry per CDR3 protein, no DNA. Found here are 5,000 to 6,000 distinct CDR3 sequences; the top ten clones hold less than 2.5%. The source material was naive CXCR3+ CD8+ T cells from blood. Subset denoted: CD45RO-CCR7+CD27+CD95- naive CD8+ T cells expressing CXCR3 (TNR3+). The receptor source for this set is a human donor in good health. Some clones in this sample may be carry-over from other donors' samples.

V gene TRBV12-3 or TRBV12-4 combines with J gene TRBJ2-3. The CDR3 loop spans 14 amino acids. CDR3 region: CASSLAVGTDTQYF.

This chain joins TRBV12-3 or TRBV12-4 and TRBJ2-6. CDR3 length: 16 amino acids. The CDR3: CASSSTSDSGANVLTF.

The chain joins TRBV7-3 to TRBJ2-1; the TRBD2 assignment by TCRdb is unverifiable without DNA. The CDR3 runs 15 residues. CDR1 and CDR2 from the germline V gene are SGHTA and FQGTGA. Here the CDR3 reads CASRDLEDLYNEQFF.

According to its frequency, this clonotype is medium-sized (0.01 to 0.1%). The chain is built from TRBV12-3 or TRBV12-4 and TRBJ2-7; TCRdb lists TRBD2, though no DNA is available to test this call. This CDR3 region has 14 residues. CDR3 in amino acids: CASSRTREYNEQYF.

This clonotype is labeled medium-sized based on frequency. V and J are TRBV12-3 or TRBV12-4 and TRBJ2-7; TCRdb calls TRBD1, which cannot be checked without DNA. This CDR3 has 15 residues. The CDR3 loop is CASSFWAGGGYEQYF.

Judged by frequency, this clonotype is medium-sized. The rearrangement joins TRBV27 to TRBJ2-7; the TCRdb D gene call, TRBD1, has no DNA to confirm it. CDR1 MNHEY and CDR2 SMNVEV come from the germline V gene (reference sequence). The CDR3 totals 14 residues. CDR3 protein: CASSFSPRLYEQYF.

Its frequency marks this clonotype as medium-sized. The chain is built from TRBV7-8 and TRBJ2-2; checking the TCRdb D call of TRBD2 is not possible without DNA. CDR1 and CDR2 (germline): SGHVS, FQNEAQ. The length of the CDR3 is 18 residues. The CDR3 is CASSQDGSWVAVTGELFF. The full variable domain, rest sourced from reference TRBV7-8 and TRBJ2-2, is GAGVSQSPRYKVAKRGQDVALRCDPISGHVSLFWYQQALGQGPEFLTYFQNEAQLDKSGLPSDRFFAERPEGSVSTLKIQRTQQEDSAVYLCASSQDGSWVAVTGELFFGEGSRLTVL.

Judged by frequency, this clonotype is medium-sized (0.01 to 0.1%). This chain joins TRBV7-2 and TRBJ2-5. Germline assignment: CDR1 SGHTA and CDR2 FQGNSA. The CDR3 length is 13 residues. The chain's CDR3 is CASTPWVQETQYF.

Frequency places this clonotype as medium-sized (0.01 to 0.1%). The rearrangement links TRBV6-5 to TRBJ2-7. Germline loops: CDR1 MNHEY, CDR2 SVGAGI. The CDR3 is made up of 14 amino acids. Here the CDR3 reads CASSSDRGSYEQYF.

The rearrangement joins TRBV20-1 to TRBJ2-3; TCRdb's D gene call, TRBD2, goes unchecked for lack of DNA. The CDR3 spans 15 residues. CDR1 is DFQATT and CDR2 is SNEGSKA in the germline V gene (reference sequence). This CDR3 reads CSASELATYQDTQYF.

CDR3 protein: CASSYEGSYEQYF. This sequence joins TRBV6-6 and TRBJ2-7. The CDR3 is made up of 13 amino acids. The V gene's germline CDR1 is MNHNY and CDR2 SVGAGI (reference sequence).

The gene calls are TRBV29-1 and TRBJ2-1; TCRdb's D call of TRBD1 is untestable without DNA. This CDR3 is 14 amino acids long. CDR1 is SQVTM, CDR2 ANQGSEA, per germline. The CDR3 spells CSAPGTVSYNEQFF.

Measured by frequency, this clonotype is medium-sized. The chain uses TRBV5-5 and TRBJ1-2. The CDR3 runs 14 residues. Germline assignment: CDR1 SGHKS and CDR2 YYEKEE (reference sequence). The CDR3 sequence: CASSLARSNYGYTF.

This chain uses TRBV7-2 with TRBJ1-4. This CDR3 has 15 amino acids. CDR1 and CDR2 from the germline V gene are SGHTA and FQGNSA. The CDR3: CASSLRLATNEKLFF.

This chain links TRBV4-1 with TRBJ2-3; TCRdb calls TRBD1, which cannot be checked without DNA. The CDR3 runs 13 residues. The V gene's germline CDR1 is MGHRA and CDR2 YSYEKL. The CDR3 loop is CASSQAQVHTQYF.

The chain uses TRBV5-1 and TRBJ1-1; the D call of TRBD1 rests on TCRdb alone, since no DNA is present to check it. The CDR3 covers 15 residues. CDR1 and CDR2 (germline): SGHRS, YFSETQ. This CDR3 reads CASSWGLGADTEAFF.